A selection of T cell receptor beta chains follows, all from one sample in a study of T-cell memory formation after mild COVID-19. TCRdb used MiXCR to reprocess the 5' RACE reads, holding one entry per CDR3 protein. The sample shows 300,000 to 400,000 distinct CDR3 sequences, more than 15% of them seen only once. The sample taken for sequencing was PBMCs or a T cell subset sorted from them (not recorded which). Source of these receptors: a man between 18 and 35 years old who had mild COVID-19 (a few samples of this study predate the infection). Cell type and time point are not known. Each CDR3 is given with its conserved first and last residue.

length | J | V | CDR3
13 | TRBJ1-1 | TRBV7-3 | CASSSLGNTEAFF
12 | TRBJ1-5 | TRBV20-1 | CSASGGEQPQHF
13 | TRBJ2-1 | TRBV4-3 | CASSQVSGGRVFF
14 | TRBJ2-2 | TRBV6-2/TRBV6-3 | CASSSGLNTGELFF
14 | TRBJ2-3 | TRBV7-9 | CASSGGPTPDTQYF
14 | TRBJ2-2 | TRBV12-3/TRBV12-4 | CASRIQGAGGELFF
14 | TRBJ2-1 | TRBV12-3/TRBV12-4 | CASSRWTDGNEQFF
17 | TRBJ2-5 | TRBV5-1 | CASSFTGTGPIQETQYF
19 | TRBJ2-5 | TRBV3-1 | CASSLGGWTSGREQETQYF
15 | TRBJ2-7 | TRBV4-3 | CASSQLATSSYEQYF
13 | TRBJ1-5 | TRBV29-1 | CSARTDGNQPQHF
13 | TRBJ2-7 | TRBV29-1 | CSVNPGANYEQYF
15 | TRBJ2-5 | TRBV9 | CASSGGVTYQETQYF
14 | TRBJ2-2 | TRBV6-5 | CASKGFSGYGELFF
14 | TRBJ1-6 | TRBV20-1 | CSAGGPSQDSPLHF
11 | TRBJ1-1 | TRBV2 | CASSRQGRAFF
11 | TRBJ2-5 | TRBV20-1 | CSARDQETQYF
16 | TRBJ1-6 | TRBV2 | CASSAPGQSRNSPLHF
15 | TRBJ2-3 | TRBV5-1 | CASSFAQGSTDTQYF
16 | TRBJ1-3 | TRBV4-3 | CASSQDRELRGNTIYF
19 | TRBJ2-3 | TRBV7-8 | CASSPGVVAGARGTDTQYF
15 | TRBJ2-5 | TRBV20-1 | CSARDSGGPVETQYF
13 | TRBJ1-1 | TRBV29-1 | CSVNGVGGTEAFF
18 | TRBJ2-5 | TRBV20-1 | CSARDEAAGPLPQETQYF
14 | TRBJ1-2 | TRBV28 | CASSQGPPFYGYTF
16 | TRBJ2-4 | TRBV27 | CASSHLAGANKNIQYF
16 | TRBJ1-1 | TRBV18 | CASSLRSPGQNTEAFF
16 | TRBJ2-7 | TRBV27 | CASSLWGAGASSEQYF